This passage covers 14 T cell receptor beta chains from one sample sequenced in a study of blood T cell repertoires in COVID-19. Assay used: immunoSEQ multiplex PCR; TCRdb lists only in-frame clones, some missing. The data contain roughly 160,000 clones, around 80% of them singletons. Sequencing was done on a sample of PBMCs or T cells enriched from blood (not recorded which). Receptors were obtained from a man aged 50 to 60 who had recovered from COVID-19.

The chain uses TRBV28 and TRBJ2-3; D is unresolved. Trimming cost V 4 bases and J 2 bases, with 7 bases left between them. The CDR3 is 13 amino acids. In germline, CDR1 is MDHEN, CDR2 SYDVKM. CDR3 sequence: CASSYQNTDTQYF. For the CDR3, the DNA is TGTGCCAGCAGTTACCAGAACACAGATACGCAGTATTTT.

The chain uses TRBV7-2 and TRBJ2-4, with D maybe TRBD2 (6 bases). Germline CDR1 reads SGHTA; CDR2 reads FQGNSA. V was trimmed by 5 bases and J by 8 bases, leaving 13 bases between them. The CDR3 sequence is 13 residues long. The CDR3 is CASSRGTADIQYF. As DNA, the CDR3 is TGTGCCAGCAGCCGGGGGACCGCGGACATTCAGTACTTC.

CDR3 nucleotides: TGCAGCGTTGGAAGGACAGGGGCTGGCGGCTACACCTTC. This gives the protein CSVGRTGAGGYTF. J is TRBJ1-2 and V is TRBV29-1; TRBD1 matches at 9 bases. The CDR3 consists of 13 residues. The V and J ends lost 4 bases and 8 bases, in that order; junction bases with no gene match: 8. Germline loops: CDR1 SQVTM, CDR2 ANQGSEA.

This rearrangement joins TRBV11-2 to TRBJ2-3; D is possibly TRBD2 (7 bases). Trimming left V 0 bases short and J 5 bases short, with 12 bases between. Germline V gives CDR1 SGHAT, CDR2 FQNNGV. The length of the CDR3 is 15 residues. CDR3 nucleotides: TGTGCCAGCAGCTTAGAGGGGGGGGGCCGAGATACGCAGTATTTT. It is translated as CASSLEGGGRDTQYF.

The J gene is TRBJ1-5, the V gene TRBV10-2; 8 nucleotides match TRBD1. Unmatched junction bases numbered 1, after V lost 7 bases and J lost 2 bases. Looked up from germline, CDR1 is WSHSY and CDR2 is SAAADI. CDR3 length equals 13 residues. CDR3 protein: CASTQGGNQPQHF. The CDR3 DNA reads as TGCGCCAGCACACAGGGGGGCAATCAGCCCCAGCATTTT.

The chain uses TRBV6-5 and TRBJ1-5; 7 bases map to TRBD1. The CDR3 covers 15 residues. Unmatched junction bases numbered 14, after V lost 8 bases and J lost 7 bases. The germline V gene encodes CDR1 MNHEY and CDR2 SVGAGI. In DNA form, the CDR3 reads TGTGCCAGCCAGAGTAAGACAGGGCCTAACCAGCCCCAGCATTTT. Its translation: CASQSKTGPNQPQHF.

This clone was recorded only once. The chain links TRBV5-1 to TRBJ1-2, with 8 bases that match TRBD1. J lost 4 bases, V lost 3 bases, and 5 bases had no gene match. The CDR3 is 14 amino acids. Germline loops: CDR1 SGHRS, CDR2 YFSETQ. The CDR3 protein is CASSSTGEVYGYTF. CDR3 coding DNA: TGCGCCAGCAGCTCGACAGGGGAAGTCTATGGCTACACCTTC.

CDR3 DNA sequence: TGTGCCAGCAGCCTACAGGGGCACCTTAGCAATCAGCCCCAGCATTTT. As protein: CASSLQGHLSNQPQHF. The chain carries TRBV28 and TRBJ1-5; 7 nucleotides align to TRBD1. CDR3 length: 16 residues. The V segment lost 6 bases and the J segment 0 bases; nucleotides outside the gene matches: 8. Per germline, CDR1 MDHEN and CDR2 SYDVKM.

The CDR3 sequence is CASRSDHRGAEAFF. The CDR3 DNA reads as TGTGCCAGTAGGTCCGATCACAGGGGAGCTGAAGCTTTCTTT. The V call is TRBV19, the J call TRBJ1-1; 7 bases are shared with TRBD1. Trimming at V came to 6 bases and at J to 6 bases, leaving 10 bases not matched to a gene. The V gene's germline CDR1 is LNHDA and CDR2 SQIVND (reference sequence). The length of the CDR3 is 14 residues.

This chain links TRBV5-1 with TRBJ2-3; 9 positions match TRBD2. There are 16 residues in the CDR3. V dropped 4 bases and J dropped 0; count of bases not matched to a gene: 6. From germline, CDR1 is SGHRS and CDR2 YFSETQ. CDR3 residues: CASSLGLATSTDTQYF. CDR3 in DNA: TGCGCCAGCAGCCTAGGACTAGCGACTAGCACAGATACGCAGTATTTT.

The chain combines TRBV18 with TRBJ2-1; D uncertain. The CDR3 consists of 15 residues. The ends were cut back, 7 bases at V and 1 base at J, with 14 bases in the middle. Germline CDR1 and CDR2: KGHSH and LQKENI. This CDR3 reads CASFPSPSSYNEQFF. In DNA form, the CDR3 reads TGTGCCAGCTTTCCAAGCCCGAGTTCCTACAATGAGCAGTTCTTC.

The table lists this clone with a few counts. The chain carries TRBV11-2 and TRBJ2-3; tentative D call: TRBD2 (5 bases). This CDR3 spans 14 amino acids. V was pared by 5 bases and J by 5 bases, with 14 bases between. Germline V gene sequence: CDR1 SGHAT, CDR2 FQNNGV. CDR3 bases: TGTGCCAGCAGCCCCTACTCCCGGGGAGATACGCAGTATTTT. It yields the protein CASSPYSRGDTQYF.

This chain connects TRBV25-1 to TRBJ2-3; 16 nucleotides agree with TRBD2. Germline V gives CDR1 MGHDK, CDR2 SYGVNS. Trimming at V came to 3 bases and at J to 4 bases, leaving 7 bases not matched to a gene. The CDR3 extends over 18 amino acids. The CDR3 DNA reads as TGTGCCAGCAGTGACGGGGGACTAGCGGGAGGGGGCCCAGATACGCAGTATTTT. This encodes CASSDGGLAGGGPDTQYF.

The table lists this clone with a few counts. The chain recombines TRBV18 with TRBJ1-5, with 8 bases lining up with TRBD1. Germline-derived CDR1 and CDR2 are KGHSH and LQKENI. The CDR3 is 15 amino acids. V lost 4 bases and J lost 5; bases outside the gene matches: 7. CDR3 bases: TGTGCCAGCTCACTAATGACAGGGGAGGATCAGCCCCAGCATTTT. Its translation is CASSLMTGEDQPQHF.